This TCR beta chain was profiled in a study of shared T cell receptors in the human thymus. Clones were sequenced by immunoSEQ multiplex PCR, and TCRdb holds only the in-frame ones, with some missing. The data contain hundreds of thousands of clones, over 75% of them seen just once; the ten biggest clones take up 0.0094%. These same data were also listed under a study on human thymus T cells.

The clonotype originates from a boy under two years old with a congenital heart defect. Sequenced material: thymocytes.

The DNA for the CDR3 is TGCGCCAGCAGCCAAGAGCCAGTAAATTCACCCCTCCACTTT. Translating it yields CASSQEPVNSPLHF. The chain is built from TRBV4-1 and TRBJ1-6; no clear D. The germline CDR1 and CDR2 sequences are MGHRA and YSYEKL. The V gene lost 0 bases and the J gene lost 7 bases, with 7 bases spanning the gap. The CDR3 sequence is 14 residues long.